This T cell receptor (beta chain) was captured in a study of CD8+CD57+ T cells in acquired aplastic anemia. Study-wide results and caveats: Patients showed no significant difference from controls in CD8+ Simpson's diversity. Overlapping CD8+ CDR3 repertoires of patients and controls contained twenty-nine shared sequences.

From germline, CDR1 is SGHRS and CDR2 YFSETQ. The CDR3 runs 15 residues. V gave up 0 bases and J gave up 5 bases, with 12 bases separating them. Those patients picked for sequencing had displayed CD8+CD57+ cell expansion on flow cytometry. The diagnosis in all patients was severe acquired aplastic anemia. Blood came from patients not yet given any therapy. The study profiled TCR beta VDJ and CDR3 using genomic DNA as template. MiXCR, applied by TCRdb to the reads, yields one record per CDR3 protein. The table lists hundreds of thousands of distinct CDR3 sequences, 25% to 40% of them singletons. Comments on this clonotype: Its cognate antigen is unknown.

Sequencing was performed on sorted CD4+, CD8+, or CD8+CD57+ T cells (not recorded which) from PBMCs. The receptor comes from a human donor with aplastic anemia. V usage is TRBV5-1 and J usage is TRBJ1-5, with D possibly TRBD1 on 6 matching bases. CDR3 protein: CASSLGETGYQPQHF. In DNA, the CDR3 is TGCGCCAGCAGCTTGGGGGAGACAGGTTATCAGCCCCAGCATTTT.